This TCR beta chain was documented in a study of T cell changes during pregnancy in multiple sclerosis. Profiled with immunoSEQ multiplex PCR; TCRdb holds only in-frame clones, not every one. This table holds about 84,000 clones, over 90% found once. Germline values: CDR1 WSHSY, CDR2 SAAADI. The junction had 18 bases not matched to a gene; V was cut back by 11 bases and J by 4 bases. The length of the CDR3 is 16 residues. This sample comprised peripheral blood, obtained in the third trimester of pregnancy. V is TRBV10-2 and J is TRBJ1-1; 8 nucleotides agree with TRBD1. This TCR was recovered from a female donor with multiple sclerosis, enrolled in a pregnancy study. Here the CDR3 DNA reads TGCGCCGGTAACCCATCAGGTACAGGGGGAGGCACTGAAGCTTTCTTT. Amino acid sequence: CAGNPSGTGGGTEAFF.